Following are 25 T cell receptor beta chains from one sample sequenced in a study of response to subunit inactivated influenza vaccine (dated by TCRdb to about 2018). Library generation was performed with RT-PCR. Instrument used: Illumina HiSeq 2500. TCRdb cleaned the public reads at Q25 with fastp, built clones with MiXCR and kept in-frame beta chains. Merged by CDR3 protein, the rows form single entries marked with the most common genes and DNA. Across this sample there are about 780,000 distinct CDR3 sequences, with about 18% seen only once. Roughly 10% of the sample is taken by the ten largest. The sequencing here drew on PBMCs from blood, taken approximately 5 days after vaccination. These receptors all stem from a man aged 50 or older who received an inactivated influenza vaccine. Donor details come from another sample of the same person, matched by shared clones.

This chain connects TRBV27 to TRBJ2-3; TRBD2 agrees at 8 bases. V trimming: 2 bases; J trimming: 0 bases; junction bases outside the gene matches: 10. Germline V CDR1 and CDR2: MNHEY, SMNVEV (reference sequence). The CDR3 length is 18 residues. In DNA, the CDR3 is TGTGCCAGCAGTTTAGAGCCCCCGGGACTAGGGAGCACAGATACGCAGTATTTT. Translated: CASSLEPPGLGSTDTQYF.

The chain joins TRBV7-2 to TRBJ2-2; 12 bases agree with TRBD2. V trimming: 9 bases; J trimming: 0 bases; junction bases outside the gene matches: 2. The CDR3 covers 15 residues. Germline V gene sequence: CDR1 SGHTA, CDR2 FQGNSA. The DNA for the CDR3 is TGTGCCAGTCTAGCGGGAGGGTCGAACACCGGGGAGCTGTTTTTT. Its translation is CASLAGGSNTGELFF. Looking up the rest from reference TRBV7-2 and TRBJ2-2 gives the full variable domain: GAGVSQSPSNKVTEKGKDVELRCDPISGHTALYWYRQSLGQGLEFLIYFQGNSAPDKSGLPSDRFSAERTGGSVSTLTIQRTQQEDSAVYLCASLAGGSNTGELFFGEGSRLTVL.

CDR3 in amino acids: CAIRGGGYTDTQYF. The CDR3 coding sequence is TGTGCCATCAGGGGCGGGGGCTACACAGATACGCAGTATTTT. The chain is built from TRBV10-3 and TRBJ2-3; weak D call: TRBD2 (7 bases). The CDR3 has 14 residues. V was cut by 6 bases and J by 2 bases, with 12 bases left in between. Germline CDR1 and CDR2: ENHRY and SYGVKD.

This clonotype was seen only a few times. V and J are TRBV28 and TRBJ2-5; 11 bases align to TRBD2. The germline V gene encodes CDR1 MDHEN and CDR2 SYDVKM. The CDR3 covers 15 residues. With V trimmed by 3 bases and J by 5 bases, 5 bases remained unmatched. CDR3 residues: CASSFSGGAAETQYF. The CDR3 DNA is TGTGCCAGCAGTTTTAGCGGGGGGGCCGCGGAGACCCAGTACTTC.

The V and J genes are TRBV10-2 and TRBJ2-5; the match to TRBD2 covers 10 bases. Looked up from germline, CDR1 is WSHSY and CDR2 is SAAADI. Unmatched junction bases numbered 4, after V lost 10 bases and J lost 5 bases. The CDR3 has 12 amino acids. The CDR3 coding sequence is TGCGCCACTAGCGGGAGCGGTGAGACCCAGTACTTC. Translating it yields CATSGSGETQYF.

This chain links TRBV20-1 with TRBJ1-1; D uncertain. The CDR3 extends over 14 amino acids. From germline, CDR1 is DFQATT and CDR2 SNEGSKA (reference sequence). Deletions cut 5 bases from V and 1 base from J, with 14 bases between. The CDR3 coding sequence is TGCAGTGCTCCCGTCGGTTATAGGAACACTGAAGCTTTCTTT. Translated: CSAPVGYRNTEAFF.

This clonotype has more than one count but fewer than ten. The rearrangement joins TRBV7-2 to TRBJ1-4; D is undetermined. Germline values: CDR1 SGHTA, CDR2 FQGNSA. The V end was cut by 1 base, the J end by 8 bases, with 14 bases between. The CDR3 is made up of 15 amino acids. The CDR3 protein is CASSLDGLGSEKLFF. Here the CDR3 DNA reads TGTGCCAGCAGCTTAGACGGCCTCGGCAGCGAAAAACTGTTTTTT.

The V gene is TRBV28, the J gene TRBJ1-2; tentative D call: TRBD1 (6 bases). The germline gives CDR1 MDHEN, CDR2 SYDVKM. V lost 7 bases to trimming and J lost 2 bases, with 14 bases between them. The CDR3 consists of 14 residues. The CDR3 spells CASMPPGGNYGYTF. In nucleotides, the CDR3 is TGTGCCAGCATGCCACCCGGGGGCAACTATGGCTACACCTTC.

CDR3 DNA sequence: TGTGCCAGCAGCTCGGTGATCAATCAGCCCCAGCATTTT. Amino acids: CASSSVINQPQHF. The chain carries TRBV28 and TRBJ1-5; D uncertain. The germline CDR1 and CDR2 sequences are MDHEN and SYDVKM. V was pared by 6 bases and J by 3 bases, with 9 bases between. The CDR3 sequence is 13 residues long.

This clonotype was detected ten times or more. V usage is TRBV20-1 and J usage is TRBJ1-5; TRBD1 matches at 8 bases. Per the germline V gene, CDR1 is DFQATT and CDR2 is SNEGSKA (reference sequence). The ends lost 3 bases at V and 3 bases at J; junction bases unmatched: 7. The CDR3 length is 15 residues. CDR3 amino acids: CSARETGGYNQPQHF. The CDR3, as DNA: TGCAGTGCTAGGGAAACAGGGGGATACAATCAGCCCCAGCATTTT.

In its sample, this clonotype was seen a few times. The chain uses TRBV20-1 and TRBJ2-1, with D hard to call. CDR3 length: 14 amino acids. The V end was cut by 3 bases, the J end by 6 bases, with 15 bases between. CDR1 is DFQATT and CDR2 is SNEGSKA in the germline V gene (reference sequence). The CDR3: CSARDQGRVNEQFF. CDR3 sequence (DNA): TGCAGTGCTAGGGACCAAGGACGGGTCAATGAGCAGTTCTTC.

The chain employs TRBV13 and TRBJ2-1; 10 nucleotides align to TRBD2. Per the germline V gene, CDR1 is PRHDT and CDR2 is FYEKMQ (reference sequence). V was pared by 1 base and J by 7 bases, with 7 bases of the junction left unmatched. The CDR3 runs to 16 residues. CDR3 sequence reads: CASSLEREGLRNEQFF. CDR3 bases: TGTGCCAGCAGCTTAGAGCGGGAGGGGCTACGGAATGAGCAGTTCTTC.

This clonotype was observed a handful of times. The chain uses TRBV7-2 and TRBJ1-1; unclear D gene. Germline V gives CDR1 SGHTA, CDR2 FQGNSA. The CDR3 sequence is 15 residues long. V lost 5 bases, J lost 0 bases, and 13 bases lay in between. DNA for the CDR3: TGTGCCAGCAGCAAGAGCCCCCAGTTGAACACTGAAGCTTTCTTT. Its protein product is CASSKSPQLNTEAFF. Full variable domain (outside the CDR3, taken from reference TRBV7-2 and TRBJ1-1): GAGVSQSPSNKVTEKGKDVELRCDPISGHTALYWYRQSLGQGLEFLIYFQGNSAPDKSGLPSDRFSAERTGGSVSTLTIQRTQQEDSAVYLCASSKSPQLNTEAFFGQGTRLTVV.

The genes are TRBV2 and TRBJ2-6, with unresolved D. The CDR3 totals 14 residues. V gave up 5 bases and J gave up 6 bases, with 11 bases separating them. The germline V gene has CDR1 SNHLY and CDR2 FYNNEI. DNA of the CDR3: TGTGCCAGCAGTAAGGGCAGTTCGGCCAACGTCCTGACTTTC. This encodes CASSKGSSANVLTF.

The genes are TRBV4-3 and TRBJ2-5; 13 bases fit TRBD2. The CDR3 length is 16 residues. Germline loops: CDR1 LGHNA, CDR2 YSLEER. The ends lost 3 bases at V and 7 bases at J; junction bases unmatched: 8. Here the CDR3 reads CASSQGTSGEGGTQYF. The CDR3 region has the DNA TGCGCCAGCAGCCAGGGGACTAGCGGGGAGGGTGGGACCCAGTACTTC.

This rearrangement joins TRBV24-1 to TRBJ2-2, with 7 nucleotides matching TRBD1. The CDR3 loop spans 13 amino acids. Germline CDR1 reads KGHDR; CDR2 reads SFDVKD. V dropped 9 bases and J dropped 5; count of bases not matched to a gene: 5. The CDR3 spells CATATGRTGELFF. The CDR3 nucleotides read TGTGCCACCGCGACAGGGCGGACCGGGGAGCTGTTTTTT.

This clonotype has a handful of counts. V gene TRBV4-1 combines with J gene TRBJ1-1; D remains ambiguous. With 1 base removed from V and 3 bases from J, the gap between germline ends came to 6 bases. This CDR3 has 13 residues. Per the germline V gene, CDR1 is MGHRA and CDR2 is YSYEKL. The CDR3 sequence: CASSQGADTEAFF. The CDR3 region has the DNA TGCGCCAGCAGCCAAGGGGCTGACACTGAAGCTTTCTTT.

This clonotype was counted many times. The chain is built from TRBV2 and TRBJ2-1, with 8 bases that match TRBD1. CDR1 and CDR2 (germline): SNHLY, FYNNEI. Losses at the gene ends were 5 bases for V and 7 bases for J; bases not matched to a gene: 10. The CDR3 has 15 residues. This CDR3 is CASSPGTGRWNEQFF. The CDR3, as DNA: TGTGCCAGCAGTCCCGGGACAGGCCGATGGAATGAGCAGTTCTTC.

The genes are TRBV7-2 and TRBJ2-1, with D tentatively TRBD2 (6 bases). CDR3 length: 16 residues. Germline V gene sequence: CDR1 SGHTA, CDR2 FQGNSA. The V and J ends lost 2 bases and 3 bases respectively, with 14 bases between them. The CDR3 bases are TGTGCCAGCAGCTTATCGGGGGTCTCGGGCTACAATGAGCAGTTCTTC. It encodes CASSLSGVSGYNEQFF.

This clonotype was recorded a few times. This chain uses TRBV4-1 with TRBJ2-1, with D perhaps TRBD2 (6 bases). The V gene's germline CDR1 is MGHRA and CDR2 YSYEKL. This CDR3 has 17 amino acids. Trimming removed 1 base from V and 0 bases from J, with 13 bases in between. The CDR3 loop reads CASSQVTAGLSYNEQFF. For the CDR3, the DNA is TGCGCCAGCAGCCAAGTAACGGCGGGACTCTCCTACAATGAGCAGTTCTTC.

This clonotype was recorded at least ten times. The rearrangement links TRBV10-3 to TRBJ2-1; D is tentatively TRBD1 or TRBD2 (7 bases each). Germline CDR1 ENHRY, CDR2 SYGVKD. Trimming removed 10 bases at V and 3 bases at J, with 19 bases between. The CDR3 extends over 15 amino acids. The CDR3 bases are TGTGCCACCACGGCAGGGGGGGACGGCTACAATGAGCAGTTCTTC. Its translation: CATTAGGDGYNEQFF.

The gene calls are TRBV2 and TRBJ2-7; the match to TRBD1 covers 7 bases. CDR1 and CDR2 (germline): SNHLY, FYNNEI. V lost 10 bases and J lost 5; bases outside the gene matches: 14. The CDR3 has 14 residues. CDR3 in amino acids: CAIRAETGSDEQYF. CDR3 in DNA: TGTGCCATCCGAGCCGAGACAGGGAGCGACGAGCAGTACTTC.

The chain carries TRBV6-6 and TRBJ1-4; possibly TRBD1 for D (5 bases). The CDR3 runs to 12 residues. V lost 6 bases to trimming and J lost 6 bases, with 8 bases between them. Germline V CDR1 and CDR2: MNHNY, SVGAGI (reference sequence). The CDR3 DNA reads TGTGCCAGCAGCCAACAGGATGAAAAACTGTTTTTT. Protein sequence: CASSQQDEKLFF.

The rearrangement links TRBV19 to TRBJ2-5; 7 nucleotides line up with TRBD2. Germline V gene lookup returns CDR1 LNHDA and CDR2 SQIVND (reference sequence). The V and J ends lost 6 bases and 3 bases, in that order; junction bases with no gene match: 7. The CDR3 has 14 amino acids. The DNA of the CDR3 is TGTGCCAGTAGGCCGGCAGCGGGAAAAGAGACCCAGTACTTC. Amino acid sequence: CASRPAAGKETQYF.

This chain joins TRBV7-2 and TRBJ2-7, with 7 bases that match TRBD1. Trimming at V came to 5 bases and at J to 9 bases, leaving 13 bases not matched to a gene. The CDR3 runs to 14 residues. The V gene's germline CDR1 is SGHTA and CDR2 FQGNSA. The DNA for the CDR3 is TGTGCCAGCAGCCCCCGGGACAGAGGATCGCGGCAGTACTTC. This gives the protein CASSPRDRGSRQYF.